These 9 T cell receptor beta chains came from one sample sequenced in a study of OX40 agonist ivuxolimab in advanced cancers. The protocol was immunoSEQ multiplex PCR, while the TCRdb copy is restricted to in-frame clones and leaves out a portion. The sample yields approximately 15,000 clones, approximately 77% seen once. Specimen: CD4+ or CD8+ T cells sorted from blood, collected in a trial of the OX40 agonist ivuxolimab. All receptors come from an adult with an advanced solid tumor such as melanoma, head and neck, liver or kidney cancer.

The V call is TRBV7-9, the J call TRBJ2-3, with D unresolved. CDR3 size: 15 residues. Deletions cut 5 bases from V and 0 bases from J, with 12 bases between. Per germline, CDR1 SEHNR and CDR2 FQNEAQ (reference sequence). CDR3 DNA sequence: TGTGCCAGCAGCCCGCCGGGTATCAGCACAGATACGCAGTATTTT. Protein: CASSPPGISTDTQYF.

This clone was seen a single time. V usage is TRBV7-9 and J usage is TRBJ2-3, with TRBD1 as a possible D gene (5 bases). CDR1 and CDR2 (germline): SEHNR, FQNEAQ (reference sequence). The CDR3 has 15 amino acids. The V and J ends lost 5 bases and 6 bases respectively, with 18 bases between them. CDR3 amino acids: CASSPAGPRWDTQYF. The CDR3 region has the DNA TGTGCCAGCAGCCCGGCAGGGCCGAGGTGGGATACGCAGTATTTT.

The chain has TRBV5-1 and TRBJ1-2; a weak D match, TRBD1 (5 bases). This CDR3 is built from 17 residues. V lost 6 bases to trimming and J lost 5 bases, with 26 bases between them. CDR1 SGHRS and CDR2 YFSETQ come from the germline V gene. In nucleotides, the CDR3 is TGCGCCAGCACCTCACAGTGGCCGGGGCAGGAACCTTATGGCTACACCTTC. It is translated as CASTSQWPGQEPYGYTF.

The CDR3 spells CASSVAGGLQETQYF. CDR3 nucleotide sequence: TGTGCCAGCAGTGTAGCGGGGGGGCTCCAAGAGACCCAGTACTTC. This chain links TRBV13 with TRBJ2-5, with 11 bases aligning to TRBD2. V lost 6 bases to trimming and J lost 1 base; unmatched junction nucleotides: 4. The germline gives CDR1 PRHDT, CDR2 FYEKMQ (reference sequence). The CDR3 loop spans 15 amino acids.

The chain carries TRBV7-9 and TRBJ2-7, with D hard to call. The CDR3 is made up of 14 amino acids. V was pared by 0 bases and J by 6 bases, with 12 bases between. CDR1 SEHNR and CDR2 FQNEAQ come from the germline V gene (reference sequence). The CDR3 coding sequence is TGTGCCAGCAGCTTAGCTATAGGGCTGGCCGAGCAGTACTTC. This codes for CASSLAIGLAEQYF.

The chain carries TRBV19 and TRBJ2-7; no clear D gene. V was pared by 3 bases and J by 1 base, with 7 bases between. The CDR3 length is 13 residues. Germline values: CDR1 LNHDA, CDR2 SQIVND (reference sequence). The CDR3 here is CASSMALSYEQYF. The CDR3 DNA sequence: TGTGCCAGTAGTATGGCCCTATCCTACGAGCAGTACTTC. Combining the CDR3 with reference TRBV19 and TRBJ2-7 gives the whole variable domain DGGITQSPKYLFRKEGQNVTLSCEQNLNHDAMYWYRQDPGQGLRLIYYSQIVNDFQKGDIAEGYSVSREKKESFPLTVTSAQKNPTAFYLCASSMALSYEQYFGPGTRLTVT.

The chain combines TRBV27 with TRBJ1-6; D not certain. Trimming shortened V by 3 bases and J by 7 bases, and 13 bases separated the two germline ends. The CDR3 contains 15 residues. Looked up from germline, CDR1 is MNHEY and CDR2 is SMNVEV (reference sequence). The CDR3: CASSFSSTPNSPLHF. The CDR3 DNA is TGTGCCAGCAGTTTCTCCTCGACACCAAATTCACCCCTCCACTTT.

The sample holds a few counts of this clone. The V and J genes are TRBV6-5 and TRBJ2-2, with no clear D. The CDR3 consists of 14 residues. The germline gives CDR1 MNHEY, CDR2 SVGAGI. V gave up 2 bases and J gave up 1 base, with 5 bases separating them. The CDR3: CASSYVENTGELFF. The DNA for the CDR3 is TGTGCCAGCAGTTACGTCGAGAACACCGGGGAGCTGTTTTTT.

This clone was counted between two and nine times. The chain uses TRBV7-2 and TRBJ1-6, with TRBD1 matching over 8 bases. Germline CDR1 and CDR2: SGHTA and FQGNSA. J lost 6 bases, V lost 5 bases, and 6 bases had no gene match. The CDR3 sequence is 15 residues long. This chain's CDR3 is CASSTWTGSNSPLHF. The CDR3, as DNA: TGTGCCAGCAGCACCTGGACAGGGTCTAATTCACCCCTCCACTTT.